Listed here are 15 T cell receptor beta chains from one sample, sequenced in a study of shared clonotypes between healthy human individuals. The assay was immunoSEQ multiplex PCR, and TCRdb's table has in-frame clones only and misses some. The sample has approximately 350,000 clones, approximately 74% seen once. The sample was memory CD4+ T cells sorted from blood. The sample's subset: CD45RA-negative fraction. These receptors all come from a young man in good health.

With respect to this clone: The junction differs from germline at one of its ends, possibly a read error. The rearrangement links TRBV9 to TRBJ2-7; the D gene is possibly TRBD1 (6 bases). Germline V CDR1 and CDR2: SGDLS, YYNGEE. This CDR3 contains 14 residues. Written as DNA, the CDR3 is TGTGCCAACAGCAAACGGGACAACGCGGGCGAGCAGTACTTC. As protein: CANSKRDNAGEQYF. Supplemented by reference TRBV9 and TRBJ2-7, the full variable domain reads DSGVTQTPKHLITATGQRVTLRCSPRSGDLSVYWYQQSLDQGLQFLIQYYNGEERAKGNILERFSAQQFPDLHSELNLSSLELGDSALYFCANSKRDNAGEQYFGPGTRLTVT.

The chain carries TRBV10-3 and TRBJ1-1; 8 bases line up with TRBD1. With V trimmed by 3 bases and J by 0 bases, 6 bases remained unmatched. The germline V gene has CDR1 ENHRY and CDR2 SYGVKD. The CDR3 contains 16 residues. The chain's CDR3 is CAISDQRTGMNTEAFF. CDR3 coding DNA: TGTGCCATCAGTGACCAAAGGACAGGGATGAACACTGAAGCTTTCTTT.

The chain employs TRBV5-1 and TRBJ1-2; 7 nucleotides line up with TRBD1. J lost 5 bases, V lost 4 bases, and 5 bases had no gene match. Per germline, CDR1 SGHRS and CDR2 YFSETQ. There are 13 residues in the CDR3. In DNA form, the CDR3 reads TGCGCCAGCAGCCTGGGACAGCTTTATGGCTACACCTTC. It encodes CASSLGQLYGYTF.

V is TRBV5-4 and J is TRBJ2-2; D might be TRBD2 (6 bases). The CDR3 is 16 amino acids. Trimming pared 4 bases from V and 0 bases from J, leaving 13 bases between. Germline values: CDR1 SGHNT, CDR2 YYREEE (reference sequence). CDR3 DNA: TGTGCCAGCAGCCCCAACTGGGACTCGAACACCGGGGAGCTGTTTTTT. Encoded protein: CASSPNWDSNTGELFF.

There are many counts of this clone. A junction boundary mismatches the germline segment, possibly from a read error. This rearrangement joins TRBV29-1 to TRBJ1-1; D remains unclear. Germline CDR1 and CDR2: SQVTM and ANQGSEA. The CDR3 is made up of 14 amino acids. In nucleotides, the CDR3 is TGCAGCCTTGAACGTCCGGAATCGAACACTGAAGCTTTCTTT. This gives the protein CSLERPESNTEAFF.

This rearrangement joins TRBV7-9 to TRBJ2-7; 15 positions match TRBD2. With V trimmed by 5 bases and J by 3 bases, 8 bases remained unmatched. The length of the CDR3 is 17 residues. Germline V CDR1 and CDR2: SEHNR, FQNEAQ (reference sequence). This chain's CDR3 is CASSTGLAGGSYYEQYF. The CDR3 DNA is TGTGCCAGCAGCACGGGACTAGCGGGAGGATCCTACTACGAGCAGTACTTC.

CDR3 DNA: TGTGCCAGCAGTTTACGCACGAGAGGCAGGGTGAACACTGAAGCTTTCTTT. Encoded protein: CASSLRTRGRVNTEAFF. This chain uses TRBV27 with TRBJ1-1; tentatively, D is TRBD1 (5 bases). This CDR3 contains 17 residues. CDR1 is MNHEY and CDR2 is SMNVEV in the germline V gene (reference sequence). V lost 2 bases and J 0 bases, leaving 16 bases between the germline ends.

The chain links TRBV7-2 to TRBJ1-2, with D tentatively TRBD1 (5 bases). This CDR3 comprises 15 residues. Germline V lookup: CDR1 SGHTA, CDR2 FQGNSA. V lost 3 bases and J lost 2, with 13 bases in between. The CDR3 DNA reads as TGTGCCAGCAGCTTTTCAGACAGCCCAAACTATGGCTACACCTTC. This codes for CASSFSDSPNYGYTF.

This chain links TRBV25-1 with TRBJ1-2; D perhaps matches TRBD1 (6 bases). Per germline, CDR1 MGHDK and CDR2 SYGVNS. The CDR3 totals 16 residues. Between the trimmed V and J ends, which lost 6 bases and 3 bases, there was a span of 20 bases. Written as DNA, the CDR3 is TGTGCCAGCAGCCCAACCGAGGGGGGCGGCCACTATGGCTACACCTTC. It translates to CASSPTEGGGHYGYTF.

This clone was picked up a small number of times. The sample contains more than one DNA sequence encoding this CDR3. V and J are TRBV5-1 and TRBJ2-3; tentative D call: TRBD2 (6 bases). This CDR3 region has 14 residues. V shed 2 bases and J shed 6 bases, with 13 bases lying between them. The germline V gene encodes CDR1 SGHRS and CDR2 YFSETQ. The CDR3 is CASSLGRRGDTQYF. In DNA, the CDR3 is TGCGCCAGCAGCTTAGGGCGACGGGGGGATACGCAGTATTTT.

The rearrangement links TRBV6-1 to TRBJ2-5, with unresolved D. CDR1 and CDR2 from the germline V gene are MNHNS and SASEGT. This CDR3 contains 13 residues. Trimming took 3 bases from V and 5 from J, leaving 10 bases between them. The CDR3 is CASSDGDGETQYF. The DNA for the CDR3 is TGTGCCAGCAGTGACGGAGATGGGGAGACCCAGTACTTC.

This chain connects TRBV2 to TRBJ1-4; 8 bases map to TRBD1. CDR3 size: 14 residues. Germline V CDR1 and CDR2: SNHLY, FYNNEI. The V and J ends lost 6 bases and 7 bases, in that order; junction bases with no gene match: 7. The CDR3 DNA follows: TGTGCCAGCAGCACGACAGGGGAGGGTGAAAAACTGTTTTTT. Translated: CASSTTGEGEKLFF. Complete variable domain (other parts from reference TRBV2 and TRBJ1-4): EPEVTQTPSHQVTQMGQEVILRCVPISNHLYFYWYRQILGQKVEFLVSFYNNEISEKSEIFDDQFSVERPDGSNFTLKIRSTKLEDSAMYFCASSTTGEGEKLFFGSGTQLSVL.

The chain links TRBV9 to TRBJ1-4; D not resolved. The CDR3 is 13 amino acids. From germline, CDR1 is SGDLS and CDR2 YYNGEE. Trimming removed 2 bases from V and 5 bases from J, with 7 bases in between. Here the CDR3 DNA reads TGTGCCAGCAGCGTCGGCGTCAATGAAAAACTGTTTTTT. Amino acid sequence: CASSVGVNEKLFF.

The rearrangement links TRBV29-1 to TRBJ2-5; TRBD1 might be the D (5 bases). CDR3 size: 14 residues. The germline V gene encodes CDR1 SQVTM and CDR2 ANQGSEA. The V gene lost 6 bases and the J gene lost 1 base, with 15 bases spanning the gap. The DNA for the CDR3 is TGCAGCGTGGCGGCAGGGAATTCCCAAGAGACCCAGTACTTC. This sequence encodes CSVAAGNSQETQYF.

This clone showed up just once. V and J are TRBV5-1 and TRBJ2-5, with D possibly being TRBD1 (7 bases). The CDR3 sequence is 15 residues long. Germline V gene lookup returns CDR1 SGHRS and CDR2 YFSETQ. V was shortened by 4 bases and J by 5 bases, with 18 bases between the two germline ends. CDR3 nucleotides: TGCGCCAGCAGCCTCAACGCGGGACAGTACGAGACCCAGTACTTC. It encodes CASSLNAGQYETQYF.